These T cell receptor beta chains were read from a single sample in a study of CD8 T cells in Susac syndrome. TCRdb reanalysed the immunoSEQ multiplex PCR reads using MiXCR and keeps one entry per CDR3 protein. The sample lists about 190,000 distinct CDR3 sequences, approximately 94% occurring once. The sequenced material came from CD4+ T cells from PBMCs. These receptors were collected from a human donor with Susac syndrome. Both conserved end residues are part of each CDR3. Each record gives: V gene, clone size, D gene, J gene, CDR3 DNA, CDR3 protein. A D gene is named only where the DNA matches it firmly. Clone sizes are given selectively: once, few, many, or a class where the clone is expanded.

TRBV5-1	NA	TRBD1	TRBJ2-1	TGCGCCAGCAGCCCAACAGGGGGCGAGTACAATGAGCAGTTCTTC	CASSPTGGEYNEQFF
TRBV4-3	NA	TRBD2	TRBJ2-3	TGCGCCAGCAGCCAAGTTGGGACGGGGGGGACGCAGTATTTT	CASSQVGTGGTQYF
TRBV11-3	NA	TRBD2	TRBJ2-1	TGTGCCAGCAGCTTAGATCTGGCTAGCGGGCGCAATGAGCAGTTCTTC	CASSLDLASGRNEQFF
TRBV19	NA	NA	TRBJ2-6	TGTGCCAGTAGTATCATGGGGGCTGGGGCCAACGTCCTGACTTTC	CASSIMGAGANVLTF
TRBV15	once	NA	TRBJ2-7	TGTGCCACCAGCAGAGATAGGGCGGTCTCGACCTACGAGCAGTACTTC	CATSRDRAVSTYEQYF
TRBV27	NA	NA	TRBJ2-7	TGTGCCAGCAGTTTCGGAGGGGGTCTCGACGAGCAGTACTTC	CASSFGGGLDEQYF
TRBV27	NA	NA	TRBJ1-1	TGTGCCAGCAGTTTATTAGGAGGGGGGAACACTGAAGCTTTCTTT	CASSLLGGGNTEAFF
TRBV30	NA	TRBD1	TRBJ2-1	TGTGCCTGGAGAGGACAGGGCCACAATGAGCAGTTCTTC	CAWRGQGHNEQFF
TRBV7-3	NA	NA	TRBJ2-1	TGTGCCAGCAGCTTACAGGGGGGAAACTACAATGAGCAGTTCTTC	CASSLQGGNYNEQFF
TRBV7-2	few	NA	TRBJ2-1	TGTGCCAGCAGCCGAAACAATGAGCAGTTCTTC	CASSRNNEQFF
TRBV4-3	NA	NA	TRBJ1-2	TGCGCCAGCAGCCACAATTTCCAGGGGAACTATGGCTACACCTTC	CASSHNFQGNYGYTF
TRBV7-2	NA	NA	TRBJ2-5	TGTGCCAGCAGCCCCAAAACACGGTGGGGGGAACAAGAGACCCAGTACTTC	CASSPKTRWGEQETQYF
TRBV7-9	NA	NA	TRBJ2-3	TGTGCCAGCAGCTCTCCTGAATTATATAAGGATACGCAGTATTTT	CASSSPELYKDTQYF
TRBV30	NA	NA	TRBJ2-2	TGTGCCTGGAAGAGAATGGCGAACACCGGGGAGCTGTTTTTT	CAWKRMANTGELFF
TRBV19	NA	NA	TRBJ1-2	TGTGCCAGTAGTGCCGACGGAGGAATTAACTATGGCTACACCTTC	CASSADGGINYGYTF
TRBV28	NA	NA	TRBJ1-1	TGTGCCAGCAGTAACGAGGCCCCAGGGAACACTGAAGCTTTCTTT	CASSNEAPGNTEAFF
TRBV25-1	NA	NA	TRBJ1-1	TGTGCCAGCAGTCGGGGGGGCAAGAACACTGAAGCTTTCTTT	CASSRGGKNTEAFF
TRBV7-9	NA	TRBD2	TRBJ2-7	TGTGCCAGCACCTTAGCGGGGGGGCCATACGAGCAGTACTTC	CASTLAGGPYEQYF
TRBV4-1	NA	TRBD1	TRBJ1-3	TGCGCCAGCAGCCCTGACACAGGGGGCGGAAACACCATATATTTT	CASSPDTGGGNTIYF
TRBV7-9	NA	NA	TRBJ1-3	TGTGCCAGCAGCTCGGGCTCTGGAAACACCATATATTTT	CASSSGSGNTIYF
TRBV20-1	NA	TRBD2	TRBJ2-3	TGCAGTGCTAGAGATTCCCTCCCTACTAGCGGGGTTGCAGATACGCAGTATTTT	CSARDSLPTSGVADTQYF
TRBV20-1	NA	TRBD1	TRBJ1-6	TGCAGTGCTAGGGTTGACGGGGACAGGAATTCACCCCTCCACTTT	CSARVDGDRNSPLHF
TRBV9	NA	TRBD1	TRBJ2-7	TGTGCCAGCAGCGTAGGACAGGGAATCTCCTACGAGCAGTACTTC	CASSVGQGISYEQYF
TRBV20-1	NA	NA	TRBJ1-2	TGCAGTGCTAGGGACCGGGATCCCTATGGCTACACCTTC	CSARDRDPYGYTF
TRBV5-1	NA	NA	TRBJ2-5	TGCGCCAGCAGCTTGTCCGAGGGGGGGCCGAGTCTTACGGAGACCCAGTACTTC	CASSLSEGGPSLTETQYF
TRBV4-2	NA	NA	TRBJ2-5	TGTGCCAGCAGTCGAGACCCAGACCCTCAAGAGACCCAGTACTTC	CASSRDPDPQETQYF
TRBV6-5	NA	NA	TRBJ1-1	TGTGCCACCCACGCCAGGGTCACTGAAGCTTTCTTT	CATHARVTEAFF
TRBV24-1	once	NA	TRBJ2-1	TGTGCCACCAGTGAAGGAGGGGGCAGAGCAAATGAGCAGTTCTTC	CATSEGGGRANEQFF
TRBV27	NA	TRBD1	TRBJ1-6	TGTGCCAGCAGTTTTCGAGACAGGGATTCACCCCTCCACTTT	CASSFRDRDSPLHF
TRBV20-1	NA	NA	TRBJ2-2	TGCAGTGCTAGGGACCTTCTCACCGGGGAGCTGTTTTTT	CSARDLLTGELFF
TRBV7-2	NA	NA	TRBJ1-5	TGTGCCAGCAGCTTCTTCCAAGTCAGCAATCAGCCCCAGCATTTT	CASSFFQVSNQPQHF
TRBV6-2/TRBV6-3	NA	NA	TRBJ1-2	TGTGCCAGCAGCCACGGCAACAAGGGAACTAACTATGGCTACACCTTC	CASSHGNKGTNYGYTF
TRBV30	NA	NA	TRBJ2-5	TGTGCCTGGAGTCAGGGAGGGGGAGAGACCCAGTACTTC	CAWSQGGGETQYF
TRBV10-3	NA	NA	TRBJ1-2	TGTGCCATCAGTGGCTCAAACAGAGGCTACACCTTC	CAISGSNRGYTF
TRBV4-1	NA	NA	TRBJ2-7	TGCGCCAGCAGCCAACCTGCGATGGACGAGCAGTACTTC	CASSQPAMDEQYF
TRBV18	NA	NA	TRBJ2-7	TGTGCCAGCTCAGCAGACTACGAGCAGTACTTC	CASSADYEQYF
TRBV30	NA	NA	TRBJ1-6	TGTGCCTGGAGTGTACAGGGACCTTATAATTCACCCCTCCACTTT	CAWSVQGPYNSPLHF
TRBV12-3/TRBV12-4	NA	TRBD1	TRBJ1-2	TGTGCCAGCACCCCAGGGGGCGCGGTCTATGGCTACACCTTC	CASTPGGAVYGYTF
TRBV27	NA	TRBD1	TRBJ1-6	TGTGCCAGCAGTCCCAGGGGACAGTCTAATTCACCCCTCCACTTT	CASSPRGQSNSPLHF
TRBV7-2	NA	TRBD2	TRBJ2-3	TGTGCCAGCAGCGAGACTAGCGGGGGTAGCACAGATACGCAGTATTTT	CASSETSGGSTDTQYF
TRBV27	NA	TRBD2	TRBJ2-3	TGTGCCAGCAGTCTTAGCGGGGGGCCCCGCACAGATACGCAGTATTTT	CASSLSGGPRTDTQYF
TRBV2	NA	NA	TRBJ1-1	TGTGCCAGCAGCGCCGAAGCCACTGAAGCTTTCTTT	CASSAEATEAFF
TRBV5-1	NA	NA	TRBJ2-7	TGCGCCAGCAATGGCCCGGGTTTCCACGAGCAGTACTTC	CASNGPGFHEQYF
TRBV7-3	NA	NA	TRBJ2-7	TGTGCCAGCAGCCTTCGTCCAGCCTACGAGCAGTACTTC	CASSLRPAYEQYF
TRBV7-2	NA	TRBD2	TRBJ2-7	TGTGCCAGCAGTACGGGACTAGGGGACTACGAGCAGTACTTC	CASSTGLGDYEQYF
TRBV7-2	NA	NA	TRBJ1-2	TGTGCCAGCAGCTTATCCCGGAACATAGGATTCATTAACTTC	CASSLSRNIGFINF
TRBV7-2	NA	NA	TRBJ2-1	TGTGCCAGCAGCCCCTTAGGCCGTACCCGGGCAGTCAATGAGCAGTTCTTC	CASSPLGRTRAVNEQFF
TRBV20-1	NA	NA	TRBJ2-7	TGCAGTTGGGGGCAGGGGTGGAACGAGCAGTACTTC	CSWGQGWNEQYF
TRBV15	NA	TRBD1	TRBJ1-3	TGTGCCACCAGCACGGGACAGATCTCTGGCAACACCATATATTTT	CATSTGQISGNTIYF
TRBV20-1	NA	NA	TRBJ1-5	TGCAGTGCTAAGGGCAGTCAGAATCAGCCCCAGCATTTT	CSAKGSQNQPQHF
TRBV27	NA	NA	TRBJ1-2	TGTGCCAGCAGTTCTCTGGGGGCTCCCTATGGCTACACCTTC	CASSSLGAPYGYTF
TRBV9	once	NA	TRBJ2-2	TGTGCCAGCAGCGTAGCTAGTTGGCCTACCCATAACACCGGGGAGCTGTTTTTT	CASSVASWPTHNTGELFF
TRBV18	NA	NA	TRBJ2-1	TGTGCCAGCTCACCCCTGGAGGTACGGGGGCGCTTCGGGAATGAGCAGTTCTTC	CASSPLEVRGRFGNEQFF
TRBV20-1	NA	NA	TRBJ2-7	TGCAGTGCTAGAGTAAGGGGACTCTACGAGCAGTACTTC	CSARVRGLYEQYF
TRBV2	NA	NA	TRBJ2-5	TGTGCCAGCAGTGAGGATAGCTGGTCGTACCAAGAGACCCAGTACTTC	CASSEDSWSYQETQYF
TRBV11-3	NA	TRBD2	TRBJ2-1	TGTGCCAGCAGCTCAAGGACTAGCGGGGGCCCGGGAGATGAGCAGTTCTTC	CASSSRTSGGPGDEQFF
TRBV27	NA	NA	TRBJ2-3	TGTGCCAGCAGTAGACCACTACGAAGGGGCGCAGATACGCAGTATTTT	CASSRPLRRGADTQYF
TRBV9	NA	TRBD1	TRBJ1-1	TGTGCCAGCAGCGCCTGGGACAGGGGCGACACTGAAGCTTTCTTT	CASSAWDRGDTEAFF